The rows below give T cell receptor beta chains drawn from one sample of a study of shared clonotypes between healthy human individuals. Using immunoSEQ multiplex PCR, the repertoire was profiled, and TCRdb retains in-frame clones only, with some absent. The repertoire holds about 2.4 million clones, with around nine tenths as singletons. The sequenced material came from naive CD4+ T cells sorted from blood. The receptors stem from a man aged 18 to 29 in good health. CDR3s include the opening cysteine and the closing phenylalanine or tryptophan. The D gene is left open where the match is weak. Not all rows give a size; the values are once, few, many and, for expanded clones, a class.

CDR3nt	CDR3aa	abundance	d_gene	v_gene	j_gene
TGTGCCAGTAGTATGGCAGCGTATAGCAATCAGCCCCAGCATTTT	CASSMAAYSNQPQHF	few	.	TRBV19	TRBJ1-5
TGTGCCAGCAGCCAGGAAGGGACTTCGATTCCCTACGAGCAGTACTTC	CASSQEGTSIPYEQYF	.	.	TRBV4-2	TRBJ2-7
TGTGCCAGCTCGCCCGACAGGGTCAAGAACACCGGGGAGCTGTTTTTT	CASSPDRVKNTGELFF	.	TRBD1	TRBV18	TRBJ2-2
TGTGCCAGCAGTCACAGTGGGCAGGGCACAGATACGCAGTATTTT	CASSHSGQGTDTQYF	.	.	TRBV28	TRBJ2-3
TGCGCCAGCAGCCAAGATCAGAACTCTAATTCACCCCTCCACTTT	CASSQDQNSNSPLHF	once	.	TRBV4-1	TRBJ1-6
TGTGCCAGCAGCGAGGCGGGGACAGGGATCTACGAGCAGTACTTC	CASSEAGTGIYEQYF	.	TRBD1	TRBV7-2	TRBJ2-7
TGTGCCAGCAGCCGAATTGGGGCTAGCGGGGTCACAGATACGCAGTATTTT	CASSRIGASGVTDTQYF	.	TRBD2	TRBV7-9	TRBJ2-3
TGTGCCACTCAAAATCAGCCCCAGCATTTT	CATQNQPQHF	few	.	TRBV19	TRBJ1-5
TGCGCCAGCAGCCAAGGTCAGGGGTTTGGGGCCAACGTCCTGACTTTC	CASSQGQGFGANVLTF	.	.	TRBV4-3	TRBJ2-6
TGTGCCAGCGCCGGGACAGGGACTTCACCCCTCCACTTT	CASAGTGTSPLHF	.	TRBD1	TRBV6-1	TRBJ1-6
TGTGCCAGCAGTTTAACTACAGGGGTTGGCACAGATACGCAGTATTTT	CASSLTTGVGTDTQYF	.	TRBD1	TRBV27	TRBJ2-3
TGCGCCAGCAGCTTAAGGCCGTCCGGGGACACCGGGGAGCTGTTTTTT	CASSLRPSGDTGELFF	.	.	TRBV5-1	TRBJ2-2
TGTGCCAGCAGTGTTGACAGGATTGGCTACACCTTC	CASSVDRIGYTF	.	.	TRBV2	TRBJ1-2
TGTGCCAGCAGCTTGGGAGGGAGGCAAGAGACCCAGTACTTC	CASSLGGRQETQYF	.	.	TRBV5-4	TRBJ2-5
TGTGCCAGCAGTTCGGCAGGCTACGAGCAGTACTTC	CASSSAGYEQYF	.	.	TRBV6-5	TRBJ2-7
TGTGCCAGCAGCCCGGGACTAGCGGGAGGGGATACGCAGTATTTT	CASSPGLAGGDTQYF	.	TRBD2	TRBV7-2	TRBJ2-3
TGTGCCTGGAAAGGGTTATCCTACGAGCAGTACTTC	CAWKGLSYEQYF	.	.	TRBV30	TRBJ2-7
TGTGCCAGCAGCCCTCTCGAGCAGTACTTC	CASSPLEQYF	.	.	TRBV7-3	TRBJ2-7
TGTGCCAGCAGCCGGGTAGGGCAGGGTCCTAATTCACCCCTCCACTTT	CASSRVGQGPNSPLHF	.	.	TRBV5-4	TRBJ1-6
TGTGCCAGCAGGGACAGCGACGGGAACACTGAAGCTTTCTTT	CASRDSDGNTEAFF	.	.	TRBV7-2	TRBJ1-1
TGTGCCAGCTCGTCCGGGACAGGGCACAACACCTTC	CASSSGTGHNTF	few	TRBD1	TRBV18	TRBJ1-2
TGTGCCAGCAATGGGGGGCTGGGCAAAAACATTCAGTACTTC	CASNGGLGKNIQYF	.	.	TRBV6-1	TRBJ2-4
TGCAGTGCTAGAGGCGAGCTCTTC	CSARGELF	.	.	TRBV20-1	TRBJ2-1
TGTGCAAGTCGCTTAATTACAAAGGACCAGGGTGTGTATTTT	CASRLITKDQGVYF	.	.	TRBV12-2	TRBJ2-3
TGTGCCAGCAGCAGGACTAGCGGGTCGTCGGGGTACTTC	CASSRTSGSSGYF	.	TRBD2	TRBV7-2	TRBJ2-7
TGTGCCAGCAGTCCGCCGGGACTAGCGACATCGACCGAGCAGTACTTC	CASSPPGLATSTEQYF	.	TRBD2	TRBV2	TRBJ2-7
TGTGCCAGCAGTAAGGTCCCTACCTACGAGCAGTACTTC	CASSKVPTYEQYF	.	.	TRBV6-1	TRBJ2-7
TGTGCCAGCAGCCAAGGGGGGACCAAAAACATTCAGTACTTC	CASSQGGTKNIQYF	.	.	TRBV14	TRBJ2-4
TGTGCCAGCAGTTACCGGACAGCAACTAATGAAAAACTGTTTTTT	CASSYRTATNEKLFF	.	.	TRBV28	TRBJ1-4
TGTGCCAGCTCACCCGGACAGCCCCCTGGAAACACCATATATTTT	CASSPGQPPGNTIYF	.	.	TRBV18	TRBJ1-3
TGTGCCAGCAGTACAAGACAGGGGCACTACGAGCAGTACTTC	CASSTRQGHYEQYF	.	TRBD1	TRBV27	TRBJ2-7
TGTGCCAGCAGCTTAGGTGATGAGCAGTTCTTC	CASSLGDEQFF	once	.	TRBV7-9	TRBJ2-1
TGCGCCAGCAGCCAAGATCACAGGGGTGGGGGCGGCTACACCTTC	CASSQDHRGGGGYTF	once	TRBD1	TRBV4-3	TRBJ1-2
TGCAGTGCTACCTCGGGAGCGCAGTTCTTC	CSATSGAQFF	.	.	TRBV20-1	TRBJ2-1
TGTGCCAGCAGCGGACGGGACAGGGGCTCCTTAAACTATGGCTACACCTTC	CASSGRDRGSLNYGYTF	.	TRBD1	TRBV7-2	TRBJ1-2
TGCGCCAGCAGCTTGGGACAGGGGGGCCAGAGCTCTGGAAACACCATATATTTT	CASSLGQGGQSSGNTIYF	.	TRBD1	TRBV5-1	TRBJ1-3
TGTGCCATCAGGACAGGATCGAACACCGGGGAGCTGTTTTTT	CAIRTGSNTGELFF	.	.	TRBV10-3	TRBJ2-2
TGCGCCAGCAGCTTGGACCCCGCAACTAATGAAAAACTGTTTTTT	CASSLDPATNEKLFF	.	.	TRBV5-1	TRBJ1-4
TGTGCCAGCTCACCGGCGGGGGCGGGCACTGAAGCTTTCTTT	CASSPAGAGTEAFF	.	.	TRBV18	TRBJ1-1
TGTGCCAGCAGCCGGACTAGCGGGGGACAAGAGACCCAGTACTTC	CASSRTSGGQETQYF	.	TRBD2	TRBV7-2	TRBJ2-5
TGTGCCAGCAGCTTGGTCGGAAGGGGTACGGGGGAGACCCAGTACTTC	CASSLVGRGTGETQYF	.	.	TRBV5-5	TRBJ2-5
TGTGCCTGGAGTGCGGACGTAGGAAAGAACACTGAAGCTTTCTTT	CAWSADVGKNTEAFF	.	.	TRBV30	TRBJ1-1
TGTGCCTGGGGGGGGGAGAACACTGAAGCTTTCTTT	CAWGGENTEAFF	.	.	TRBV30	TRBJ1-1
TGTGCCAGTAGACAGGGGGCTAATGAAAAACTGTTTTTT	CASRQGANEKLFF	.	TRBD1	TRBV19	TRBJ1-4
TGTGCCAGCTCCCCTCGTCCCCAAGAGACCCAGTACTTC	CASSPRPQETQYF	.	.	TRBV18	TRBJ2-5
TGTGCCTGGAGGCCAGGTGGGGGAAAACAAATCCCTAACTATGGCTACACCTTC	CAWRPGGGKQIPNYGYTF	.	.	TRBV30	TRBJ1-2
TGTGCCACCAGCAGAGCAGGGGTCCGAGAAAAACTGTTTTTT	CATSRAGVREKLFF	.	.	TRBV15	TRBJ1-4
TGTGCCAGTAGTTCAGGGACAGTTAACACTGAAGCTTTCTTT	CASSSGTVNTEAFF	.	TRBD1	TRBV19	TRBJ1-1
TGCGCCAGCAGCCAAGGCAAATTGGGGGTCACAGATACGCAGTATTTT	CASSQGKLGVTDTQYF	.	.	TRBV4-1	TRBJ2-3
TGTGCCAGCAGGGGGGGACAGGGAGGGACTGAAGCTTTCTTT	CASRGGQGGTEAFF	.	TRBD1	TRBV6-5	TRBJ1-1
TGTGCCAGCTCCCCCCCGGATATGGACTATGGCTACACCTTC	CASSPPDMDYGYTF	.	.	TRBV28	TRBJ1-2
TGCGCCAGCAGCCCAAGGACAGGGGGTATCGGGGAGCTGTTTTTT	CASSPRTGGIGELFF	.	TRBD1	TRBV5-1	TRBJ2-2
TGTGCCAGCAGTATACGCCCTCTCGGGGACCCAGGGGGCTACACCTTC	CASSIRPLGDPGGYTF	.	.	TRBV27	TRBJ1-2
TGTGCCAGCAGTTACGATTTGGGACTAGCGGGAGTTGAGCAGTACTTC	CASSYDLGLAGVEQYF	.	TRBD2	TRBV6-5	TRBJ2-7
TGTGCCAGTAGTCGGGACAAAAATCAGCCCCAGCATTTT	CASSRDKNQPQHF	.	.	TRBV19	TRBJ1-5
TGTGCCAGTAGTATAAGCACAGGAACTAACTATGGCTACACCTTC	CASSISTGTNYGYTF	.	.	TRBV19	TRBJ1-2
TGTGCCAGCAGCCCAGGCGGGACAACATACGAGCAGTACTTC	CASSPGGTTYEQYF	.	.	TRBV11-3	TRBJ2-7
TGTGCCAGCACCCGGACAGGGTTTGGCTACACCTTC	CASTRTGFGYTF	.	TRBD1	TRBV9	TRBJ1-2
TGTGCCAGCAGCCGCCTAGACAGGGGGGTCTACGAGCAGTACTTC	CASSRLDRGVYEQYF	.	TRBD1	TRBV6-5	TRBJ2-7